Shown below are 5 T cell receptor beta chains from a single sample sequenced in a study of long-term antiretroviral therapy in people with HIV. Version v3.0 of the immunoSEQ assay ran at survey level. Assay used: immunoSEQ multiplex PCR; TCRdb lists only in-frame clones, some missing. This table holds about 30,000 clones, roughly 93% found once. The material sequenced was unsorted PBMCs, taken roughly 6.3 years after starting antiretroviral therapy. These TCRs come from a woman aged 40 to 50 with HIV.

This clone came up a few times. The chain employs TRBV10-2 and TRBJ1-2, with D tentatively TRBD1 (5 bases). V was trimmed by 7 bases and J by 3 bases, leaving 12 bases between them. The CDR3 covers 13 residues. The germline CDR1 and CDR2 sequences are WSHSY and SAAADI. CDR3 region: CASMGPPDYGYTF. The CDR3 DNA sequence: TGCGCCAGCATGGGACCGCCGGACTATGGCTACACCTTC.

The chain combines TRBV13 with TRBJ1-4; 7 bases are a match to TRBD1. The CDR3 is made up of 14 amino acids. Germline loops: CDR1 PRHDT, CDR2 FYEKMQ (reference sequence). V gave up 5 bases and J gave up 8 bases; unmatched junction bases: 8. The DNA of the CDR3 is TGTGCCAGCAGCCGAAGGGACAGCGGGGAAAAACTGTTTTTT. Its translation: CASSRRDSGEKLFF.

The chain couples TRBV4-3 to TRBJ1-5; 7 bases map to TRBD1. The J segment lost 0 bases and the V segment lost 3 bases, leaving 8 bases of the junction unmatched. This CDR3 has 17 residues. Germline V gene data show CDR1 as LGHNA and CDR2 as YSLEER. The CDR3 nucleotides are TGCGCCAGCAGCCAGACCCCGGGACAGCTTAGCAATCAGCCCCAGCATTTT. As protein: CASSQTPGQLSNQPQHF.

This sequence joins TRBV5-1 and TRBJ2-1; 11 bases are shared with TRBD2. Germline trimming cut 4 bases from V and 5 bases from J; bases unmatched to any gene: 5. CDR3 length: 15 residues. Germline V gives CDR1 SGHRS, CDR2 YFSETQ. This CDR3 is CASSPGTSGNNEQFF. In nucleotides, the CDR3 is TGCGCCAGCAGCCCGGGGACTAGCGGAAACAATGAGCAGTTCTTC.

Written as DNA, the CDR3 is TGTGCCAGCAGCGTCCGGGACTCCTACACCGGGGAGCTGTTTTTT. This sequence encodes CASSVRDSYTGELFF. The chain has TRBV9 and TRBJ2-2, with a weak D call TRBD2 (6 bases). The CDR3 covers 15 residues. Germline V gene lookup returns CDR1 SGDLS and CDR2 YYNGEE. Trimming left V 2 bases short and J 3 bases short, with 11 bases between. The full variable domain, with the rest looked up from reference TRBV9 and TRBJ2-2, is DSGVTQTPKHLITATGQRVTLRCSPRSGDLSVYWYQQSLDQGLQFLIQYYNGEERAKGNILERFSAQQFPDLHSELNLSSLELGDSALYFCASSVRDSYTGELFFGEGSRLTVL.